A single sample is the source of the 20 T cell receptor beta chains below, sequenced in a study of T cell responses to AZD1222 COVID-19 vaccine. Repertoires were generated with immunoSEQ multiplex PCR, while TCRdb's copy carries only in-frame clones and drops some. The top ten hold approximately 1% of the sample, which has 150,000 to 250,000 clones, approximately 93% seen once. The source was peripheral blood, collected 28 days after the second AZD1222 dose. Receptors were obtained from an adult who received the AZD1222 COVID-19 vaccine.

This chain links TRBV7-6 with TRBJ2-5; TRBD2 is a possible D gene (5 bases). Trimming took off 0 bases at V and 3 bases at J, with 17 bases between the two ends. Looked up from germline, CDR1 is SGHVS and CDR2 is FNYEAQ. This CDR3 has 17 residues. The CDR3 region has the DNA TGTGCCAGCAGCTTAGCTTCAGGTTGGAGGCCCAAAGAGACCCAGTACTTC. It specifies CASSLASGWRPKETQYF.

In its sample, this clone was seen once. The CDR3 here is CAWSDGIGPQPQHF. DNA of the CDR3: TGTGCCTGGAGTGATGGGATAGGTCCTCAGCCCCAGCATTTT. The J gene is TRBJ1-5, the V gene TRBV30; no definite D call. From germline, CDR1 is GTSNPN and CDR2 SVGIG (reference sequence). V gave up 1 base and J gave up 6 bases, with 13 bases separating them. The CDR3 length is 14 residues.

This chain connects TRBV6-5 to TRBJ1-5; D unresolved. This CDR3 has 13 residues. CDR1 is MNHEY and CDR2 is SVGAGI in the germline V gene. Trimming cost V 6 bases and J 5 bases, with 11 bases left between them. This CDR3 is CASRERVYQPQHF. The CDR3 DNA sequence: TGTGCCAGCAGAGAGAGAGTGTATCAGCCCCAGCATTTT.

This chain connects TRBV7-9 to TRBJ1-4; D gene ambiguous. CDR1 and CDR2 (germline): SEHNR, FQNEAQ (reference sequence). CDR3 size: 13 residues. The V gene lost 10 bases and the J gene lost 8 bases, with 17 bases spanning the gap. CDR3 DNA sequence: TGTGCCACCTCAGGTTCGGGGAGGGAAAAACTGTTTTTT. Translation: CATSGSGREKLFF.

The chain couples TRBV3-1 (or the pseudogene TRBV3-2) to TRBJ1-3; unclear D gene. Looked up from germline, CDR1 is LGHDT and CDR2 is YNNKEL (reference sequence). CDR3 length equals 14 residues. Trimming took 4 bases from V and 0 from J, leaving 7 bases between them. The DNA of the CDR3 is TGTGCCAGCAGCCCTCAATACTCTGGAAACACCATATATTTT. It specifies CASSPQYSGNTIYF.

The chain has TRBV7-2 and TRBJ1-5, with D hard to call. The V end was cut by 9 bases, the J end by 4 bases, with 19 bases between. The CDR3 has 15 residues. The germline CDR1 and CDR2 sequences are SGHTA and FQGNSA. Written as DNA, the CDR3 is TGTGCCAGTCGCAGCGGCGGCGGAATGAATCAGCCCCAGCATTTT. Translated: CASRSGGGMNQPQHF.

The rearrangement joins TRBV11-1 to TRBJ1-2; D remains unclear. The germline V gene encodes CDR1 SGHAT and CDR2 FQDESV (reference sequence). CDR3 length: 14 amino acids. V was cut by 2 bases and J by 2 bases, with 9 bases left in between. The CDR3 coding sequence is TGTGCCAGCAGCTTAAGGGCCGAGAACTATGGCTACACCTTC. It encodes CASSLRAENYGYTF.

The chain carries TRBV9 and TRBJ2-7; TRBD1 matches 8 bases. The germline CDR1 and CDR2 sequences are SGDLS and YYNGEE. This CDR3 spans 14 amino acids. The ends lost 4 bases at V and 2 bases at J; junction bases unmatched: 5. The CDR3 sequence: CASSPQGQAYEQYF. In nucleotides, the CDR3 is TGTGCCAGCAGCCCCCAGGGACAGGCCTACGAGCAGTACTTC.

The V gene is TRBV9, the J gene TRBJ2-1; TRBD2 matches at 8 bases. V lost 0 bases, J lost 8 bases, and 7 bases stayed unmatched. CDR3 length equals 15 residues. The germline CDR1 and CDR2 sequences are SGDLS and YYNGEE. The CDR3 DNA is TGTGCCAGCAGCGTAGCGGGACTAGTTAACGATGAGCAGTTCTTC. It translates to CASSVAGLVNDEQFF.

The chain has TRBV6-6 and TRBJ1-5, with unresolved D. This CDR3 has 13 amino acids. Germline assignment: CDR1 MNHNY and CDR2 SVGAGI (reference sequence). The V and J ends lost 7 bases and 4 bases respectively, with 11 bases between them. The CDR3 DNA is TGTGCCAGCACCTGGACCTTAAATCAGCCCCAGCATTTT. Translated: CASTWTLNQPQHF.

J is TRBJ2-7 and V is TRBV6-6, with D tentatively TRBD1 (5 bases). Germline V CDR1 and CDR2: MNHNY, SVGAGI (reference sequence). There are 14 residues in the CDR3. With 0 bases removed from V and 6 bases from J, the gap between germline ends came to 12 bases. The chain's CDR3 is CASSYSGRGSEQYF. In DNA form, the CDR3 reads TGTGCCAGCAGTTACTCTGGTAGGGGTAGCGAGCAGTACTTC.

V is TRBV3-1 (or the pseudogene TRBV3-2) and J is TRBJ2-3; D possibly uses TRBD1 or TRBD2 (5 bases each). Germline CDR1 LGHDT, CDR2 YNNKEL (reference sequence). This CDR3 contains 15 residues. Trimming took 6 bases from V and 3 from J, leaving 16 bases between them. The CDR3 DNA is TGTGCCAGCAGGAGGGGTGGGCAGGCTACAGATACGCAGTATTTT. Its protein product is CASRRGGQATDTQYF.

DNA for the CDR3: TGTGCCAGCAGCCACGAGGGGGGCGGGGGTAATTGGGCCAAAAACATTCAGTACTTC. Its protein is CASSHEGGGGNWAKNIQYF. The chain links TRBV3-1 (or the pseudogene TRBV3-2) to TRBJ2-4; weak D call: TRBD2 (7 bases). This CDR3 is built from 19 residues. The V end lost 3 bases, the J end lost 1 base, and 22 bases lay between the germline ends. The germline gives CDR1 LGHDT, CDR2 YNNKEL (reference sequence).

The chain is built from TRBV15 and TRBJ1-1; tentative D call: TRBD1 (5 bases). Trimming removed 4 bases at V and 1 base at J, with 16 bases between. Germline values: CDR1 LNHNV, CDR2 YYDKDF (reference sequence). There are 16 residues in the CDR3. CDR3 region: CATSTNTGTANTEAFF. The DNA for the CDR3 is TGTGCCACCAGCACCAATACCGGGACGGCGAACACTGAAGCTTTCTTT.

The CDR3 DNA sequence: TGTGCTAGTGGTTGGGATTCGGGGGGCGGCAATGAGCAGTTCTTC. This sequence encodes CASGWDSGGGNEQFF. This chain links TRBV12-5 with TRBJ2-1, with D perhaps TRBD2 (7 bases). Germline assignment: CDR1 LGHNT and CDR2 FRNRAP. The CDR3 covers 15 residues. With 4 bases removed from V and 6 bases from J, the gap between germline ends came to 16 bases.

The chain carries TRBV24-1 and TRBJ1-2, with 8 bases identical to TRBD1. Trimming cost V 2 bases and J 5 bases; bases outside gene matches: 9. CDR3 size: 16 residues. The germline CDR1 and CDR2 sequences are KGHDR and SFDVKD. CDR3: CATSDSRTGGSYGYTF. The CDR3 DNA reads as TGTGCCACCAGTGATTCCCGCACAGGGGGGAGTTATGGCTACACCTTC.

The V gene is TRBV5-1, the J gene TRBJ2-7; TRBD1 matches at 10 bases. The germline CDR1 and CDR2 sequences are SGHRS and YFSETQ. The CDR3 is 14 residues long. V lost 4 bases to trimming and J lost 4 bases; unmatched junction nucleotides: 5. CDR3 amino acids: CASSPPGQGYEQYF. DNA for the CDR3: TGCGCCAGCAGCCCACCGGGACAGGGGTACGAGCAGTACTTC.

The genes are TRBV18 and TRBJ1-5; the D is unclear. Per the germline V gene, CDR1 is KGHSH and CDR2 is LQKENI. The CDR3 spans 14 residues. The V and J ends lost 2 bases and 2 bases respectively, with 7 bases between them. CDR3 amino acids: CASSPRSGNQPQHF. CDR3 nucleotide sequence: TGTGCCAGCTCACCAAGGTCGGGCAATCAGCCCCAGCATTTT. The whole variable domain, filled in from reference TRBV18 and TRBJ1-5, reads NAGVMQNPRHLVRRRGQEARLRCSPMKGHSHVYWYRQLPEEGLKFMVYLQKENIIDESGMPKERFSAEFPKEGPSILRIQQVVRGDSAAYFCASSPRSGNQPQHFGDGTRLSIL.

The chain combines TRBV7-7 with TRBJ1-3; D remains ambiguous. This CDR3 has 13 residues. V gave up 5 bases and J gave up 1 base, with 6 bases separating them. Germline CDR1 reads SSHAT; CDR2 reads FNYEAQ (reference sequence). CDR3 protein: CASSLGSGNTIYF. The CDR3 nucleotides are TGTGCCAGCAGCCTTGGATCTGGAAACACCATATATTTT.

The chain combines TRBV2 with TRBJ1-2, with no clear D. Germline CDR1 is SNHLY and CDR2 is FYNNEI. The V and J ends lost 4 bases and 4 bases respectively, with 7 bases between them. CDR3 length: 12 residues. This CDR3 reads CASSGRLYGYTF. CDR3 in DNA: TGTGCCAGCAGTGGGCGGCTCTATGGCTACACCTTC.